Each of the 13 T cell receptor beta chains below was sequenced from the same sample in a study of response to subunit inactivated influenza vaccine (dated by TCRdb to the late 2010s). Receptor amplification or capture employed RT-PCR. Sequenced using an Illumina HiSeq 2500. TCRdb handled the public reads itself, with Q25 trimming in fastp and clone calling in MiXCR, and kept productive beta chains. Every distinct CDR3 protein forms one entry, paired with its most common genes and DNA. A total of hundreds of thousands of distinct CDR3 sequences appear in this sample, less than 10% of them only once. The ten largest clones represent 10% to 15% of the sample. This specimen consisted of PBMCs from blood, obtained around 2 years after vaccination. Receptors originate from a man aged 50-75 years who received an inactivated influenza vaccine. Donor details come from another sample of the same person, matched by shared clones.

This clonotype has a count of ten or more. The chain carries TRBV4-3 and TRBJ2-1; TRBD2 matches at 10 bases. V lost 5 bases, J lost 4 bases, and 8 bases stayed unmatched. Germline V gene data show CDR1 as LGHNA and CDR2 as YSLEER. The CDR3 is 16 residues long. The CDR3, as DNA: TGCGCCAGCAGCGCAACGACTAGCGGGTTATACAATGAGCAGTTCTTC. Protein product: CASSATTSGLYNEQFF.

This clonotype was seen repeatedly, ten times or more. This chain links TRBV4-3 with TRBJ2-7; 9 bases are shared with TRBD2. The V and J ends lost 0 bases and 1 base, in that order; junction bases with no gene match: 10. CDR3 length: 18 amino acids. The germline V gene encodes CDR1 LGHNA and CDR2 YSLEER. The CDR3 region has the DNA TGCGCCAGCAGCCAAGATCCTATAGCGGGAGTGATGTCCTACGAGCAGTACTTC. Translating gives CASSQDPIAGVMSYEQYF.

The chain employs TRBV9 and TRBJ2-1; TRBD2 matches at 7 bases. The CDR3 contains 16 residues. The germline V gene has CDR1 SGDLS and CDR2 YYNGEE. J was trimmed by 8 bases and V by 3 bases; bases with no gene match: 14. Here the CDR3 DNA reads TGTGCCAGCAGCGGAACGAGCGGGGTAGAGGTCGATGAGCAGTTCTTC. This gives the protein CASSGTSGVEVDEQFF.

In this sample, this clonotype turned up many times. The chain is built from TRBV12-3 or TRBV12-4 and TRBJ2-5; D remains ambiguous. CDR3 length: 11 residues. Trimming stripped 3 bases from V and 5 bases from J, with 4 bases between. CDR3 region: CASSFDETQYF. Written as DNA, the CDR3 is TGTGCCAGCAGTTTCGATGAGACCCAGTACTTC.

This clonotype is termed medium-sized. The chain combines TRBV4-3 with TRBJ2-7, with 9 bases fitting TRBD1. Germline V gene lookup returns CDR1 LGHNA and CDR2 YSLEER. This CDR3 has 13 amino acids. Germline trimming cut 4 bases from V and 3 bases from J; bases unmatched to any gene: 1. The CDR3 DNA sequence: TGCGCCAGCAGCCGGGACAGGGACTACGAGCAGTACTTC. Translation: CASSRDRDYEQYF.

This clonotype has just a few counts. The chain is built from TRBV7-9 and TRBJ2-1; the D gene is possibly TRBD1 (6 bases). This CDR3 region has 15 residues. Trimming shortened V by 2 bases and J by 9 bases, and 17 bases separated the two germline ends. CDR1 is SEHNR, CDR2 FQNEAQ, per germline (reference sequence). The CDR3 is CASSLYTQGSGEQFF. The CDR3 DNA reads TGTGCCAGCAGCTTATATACGCAGGGGTCGGGTGAGCAGTTCTTC.

J is TRBJ2-7 and V is TRBV21-1; the table gives TRBD1 as D, unverified against the DNA. TRBV21-1 is assigned pseudogene status. This CDR3 has 17 residues. The CDR3 region is CASSKPRGAGEDYEQYF. DNA of the CDR3: TGTGCCAGCAGCAAACCCAGGGGGGCGGGTGAAGACTACGAGCAGTACTTC.

This clonotype showed up many times. CDR3 residues: CASTITEAAYGYTF. CDR3 in DNA: TGTGCCAGCACCATTACCGAGGCGGCCTATGGCTACACCTTC. The rearrangement uses TRBV5-4 and TRBJ1-2; D call uncertain. This CDR3 has 14 residues. V was clipped by 6 bases and J by 4 bases, with 16 bases between them. CDR1 SGHNT and CDR2 YYREEE come from the germline V gene (reference sequence).

This clonotype was recorded at least ten times. This sequence joins TRBV11-2 and TRBJ1-3, with D unresolved. Germline V gives CDR1 SGHAT, CDR2 FQNNGV. The CDR3 covers 14 residues. Trimming cost V 5 bases and J 2 bases, with 10 bases left between them. CDR3 protein: CASSRPVAGNTIYF. For the CDR3, the DNA is TGTGCCAGCAGCCGTCCGGTCGCTGGAAACACCATATATTTT.

Of note for this clonotype: A read error may produce the germline difference seen at one junction end. V gene TRBV4-2 combines with J gene TRBJ1-4; unclear D gene. CDR3 length equals 15 residues. CDR1 is LGHNA and CDR2 is YNFKEQ in the germline V gene. The CDR3 region is CASIQEIMKREKLFF. For the CDR3, the DNA is TGTGCCAGCATCCAAGAAATCATGAAGCGGGAAAAACTGTTTTTT.

This clonotype was found a few times. This chain connects TRBV20-1 to TRBJ2-5; D is tentatively TRBD1 or TRBD2 (6 bases each). The length of the CDR3 is 15 residues. The germline gives CDR1 DFQATT, CDR2 SNEGSKA (reference sequence). Between the trimmed V and J ends, which lost 0 bases and 5 bases, there was a span of 16 bases. The chain's CDR3 is CSARDLRGGMETQYF. CDR3 bases: TGCAGTGCTAGAGATCTCAGGGGAGGAATGGAGACCCAGTACTTC.

This clonotype was seen repeatedly, ten times or more. The chain joins TRBV20-1 to TRBJ1-5, with D maybe TRBD1 (5 bases). This CDR3 spans 13 amino acids. Trimming pared 6 bases from V and 7 bases from J, leaving 16 bases between. Germline loops: CDR1 DFQATT, CDR2 SNEGSKA (reference sequence). The DNA for the CDR3 is TGCAGTGCCGACCCGCGGGGGGAACAGCCCCAGCATTTT. Protein: CSADPRGEQPQHF.

This clonotype was recorded many times. This chain joins TRBV5-1 and TRBJ2-2; the D is unclear. Germline V gene sequence: CDR1 SGHRS, CDR2 YFSETQ. This CDR3 spans 14 amino acids. The germline V and J ends were trimmed by 0 bases and 0 bases, with 3 bases remaining between them. This CDR3 reads CASSLGPNTGELFF. In DNA, the CDR3 is TGCGCCAGCAGCTTGGGGCCGAACACCGGGGAGCTGTTTTTT.